A selection of T cell receptor beta chains follows, all from one sample in a study of cytomegalovirus exposure and HLA in healthy donors. Only in-frame clones appear in the TCRdb table, and some are missing; sequencing was by immunoSEQ multiplex PCR. The sample is made up of under 200,000 clones, and the top ten hold about 6.8% of it. Specimen: PBMCs. All receptors derive from a man aged 25 to 45 in good health and CMV-seronegative. The CDR3 runs from the conserved cysteine through the conserved F or W. A D gene is named only where the DNA matches it firmly.

cdr3_nt: TGTGCCAGCAGCCCACCTCCCGTATCGGGTAGCAATCAGCCCCAGCATTTT
cdr3_aa: CASSPPPVSGSNQPQHF
d_call: .
v_call: TRBV7-9
j_call: TRBJ1-5

cdr3_nt: TGTGCCAGCAGCCAAGACTCGCAGGATCAGCCCCAGCATTTT
cdr3_aa: CASSQDSQDQPQHF
d_call: .
v_call: TRBV4-2
j_call: TRBJ1-5

cdr3_nt: TGCGCCAGCAGTGAATATAGCAATCAGCCCCAGCATTTT
cdr3_aa: CASSEYSNQPQHF
d_call: .
v_call: TRBV10-1
j_call: TRBJ1-5

cdr3_nt: TGTGCCAGCAGCAGTCTTGGAAACACCATATATTTT
cdr3_aa: CASSSLGNTIYF
d_call: .
v_call: TRBV28
j_call: TRBJ1-3

cdr3_nt: TGTGCCAGCAGTGACAACCTCGGGACAGATACGCAGTATTTT
cdr3_aa: CASSDNLGTDTQYF
d_call: .
v_call: TRBV6-1
j_call: TRBJ2-3

cdr3_nt: TGTGCCAGCAGCCCCGGGGGGGTCGGCAAAAACATTCAGTACTTC
cdr3_aa: CASSPGGVGKNIQYF
d_call: TRBD2
v_call: TRBV5-4
j_call: TRBJ2-4

cdr3_nt: TGTGCCAGCAGTTCCAGGGGGACAGGGCGGGTTTTT
cdr3_aa: CASSSRGTGRVF
d_call: TRBD1
v_call: TRBV6-1
j_call: TRBJ2-3

cdr3_nt: TGTGCCATCAGTCAACTAACCGGGACTAGCGGGAGGGTTGGGAATGAGCAGTTCTTC
cdr3_aa: CAISQLTGTSGRVGNEQFF
d_call: TRBD2
v_call: TRBV10-3
j_call: TRBJ2-1

cdr3_nt: TGTGCCAGCAGCTTGGGACCCGGGACAGGGGGTTCCTACGAGCAGTACTTC
cdr3_aa: CASSLGPGTGGSYEQYF
d_call: TRBD1
v_call: TRBV5-6
j_call: TRBJ2-7

cdr3_nt: TGCGCCAGCAGTACACAACCGACAGGGTTATACGAGCAGTACTTC
cdr3_aa: CASSTQPTGLYEQYF
d_call: TRBD1
v_call: TRBV5-1
j_call: TRBJ2-7

cdr3_nt: TGCGCCAGCAGTTTGACCTCGGGAGTGAGAACCTACGAGCAGTACTTC
cdr3_aa: CASSLTSGVRTYEQYF
d_call: .
v_call: TRBV5-1
j_call: TRBJ2-7

cdr3_nt: TGTGCCAGCAGCTTCGGGGAGGCTGGGGCCAACGTCCTGACTTTC
cdr3_aa: CASSFGEAGANVLTF
d_call: .
v_call: TRBV7-3
j_call: TRBJ2-6

cdr3_nt: TGTGCCAGCAGCTTACGCGCGGTGGGCACCGGGGAGCTGTTTTTT
cdr3_aa: CASSLRAVGTGELFF
d_call: .
v_call: TRBV11-3
j_call: TRBJ2-2

cdr3_nt: TGTGCCAGCAGTCCACAGGGAAGCAATCAGCCCCAGCATTTT
cdr3_aa: CASSPQGSNQPQHF
d_call: .
v_call: TRBV6-6
j_call: TRBJ1-5

cdr3_nt: TGTGCCAGCAGCCTCGCCGTAGTAAGCGTCTACGAGCAGTACTTC
cdr3_aa: CASSLAVVSVYEQYF
d_call: .
v_call: TRBV7-9
j_call: TRBJ2-7

cdr3_nt: TGTGCCAGCAGTTTAGGGTGGGGGCCGCTAATGGATACGCAGTATTTT
cdr3_aa: CASSLGWGPLMDTQYF
d_call: .
v_call: TRBV27
j_call: TRBJ2-3

cdr3_nt: TGTGCCAGCAGTTATTCTTACCTTGACAACTCCTACGAGCAGTACTTC
cdr3_aa: CASSYSYLDNSYEQYF
d_call: .
v_call: TRBV6-6
j_call: TRBJ2-7

cdr3_nt: TGTGCCAGTAGTATGGGACAGGCCTCTGGAAACACCATATATTTT
cdr3_aa: CASSMGQASGNTIYF
d_call: TRBD1
v_call: TRBV19
j_call: TRBJ1-3

cdr3_nt: TGTGCCTGGACCGAGGCATGGGACACTGAAGCTTTCTTT
cdr3_aa: CAWTEAWDTEAFF
d_call: .
v_call: TRBV30
j_call: TRBJ1-1

cdr3_nt: TGTGCCAGCAGGACTTACCACGAGCAGTACTTC
cdr3_aa: CASRTYHEQYF
d_call: .
v_call: TRBV6-6
j_call: TRBJ2-7

cdr3_nt: TGTGCCTCGCGCCGCGGGGGGATCGGCACCGGGGAGCTGTTTTTT
cdr3_aa: CASRRGGIGTGELFF
d_call: TRBD2
v_call: TRBV15
j_call: TRBJ2-2

cdr3_nt: TGCAGTGCCCTCCCAGATGATGAGCAGTTCTTC
cdr3_aa: CSALPDDEQFF
d_call: .
v_call: TRBV20-1
j_call: TRBJ2-1

cdr3_nt: TGTGCCTGGAGTGTCGGACTAGCGGACACAGATACGCAGTATTTT
cdr3_aa: CAWSVGLADTDTQYF
d_call: TRBD2
v_call: TRBV30
j_call: TRBJ2-3

cdr3_nt: TGTGCCAGCAGTTCCAGGGCAGGCCCCTATGGCTACACCTTC
cdr3_aa: CASSSRAGPYGYTF
d_call: .
v_call: TRBV6-4
j_call: TRBJ1-2

cdr3_nt: TGTGCCAGCAGCTCCGAAGGCGGGAGCAGCTCCTACAATGAGCAGTTCTTC
cdr3_aa: CASSSEGGSSSYNEQFF
d_call: TRBD2
v_call: TRBV7-9
j_call: TRBJ2-1

cdr3_nt: TGTGCCAGCAGCTTAGTTACTAGCGGGGCCGGTGAGCAGTTCTTC
cdr3_aa: CASSLVTSGAGEQFF
d_call: TRBD2
v_call: TRBV11-2
j_call: TRBJ2-1

cdr3_nt: TGTGCCAGCTCATCTGCGGGGATAGGCCAGGTCGAGGACACTGAAGCTTTCTTT
cdr3_aa: CASSSAGIGQVEDTEAFF
d_call: .
v_call: TRBV18
j_call: TRBJ1-1

cdr3_nt: TGTGCCAGCAGCTTTATCCAGGGGAACACTGAAGCTTTCTTT
cdr3_aa: CASSFIQGNTEAFF
d_call: .
v_call: TRBV11-3
j_call: TRBJ1-1

cdr3_nt: TGTGCCTTCGGACAGGGTGCTGGTGGCTACACCTTC
cdr3_aa: CAFGQGAGGYTF
d_call: TRBD1
v_call: TRBV10-3
j_call: TRBJ1-2

cdr3_nt: TGTGCCAGTAGGCCGACGGGGGGGAGCTCCTACAATGAGCAGTTCTTC
cdr3_aa: CASRPTGGSSYNEQFF
d_call: TRBD2
v_call: TRBV19
j_call: TRBJ2-1

cdr3_nt: TGTGCCAGCAGTCGAGTAGCGGACTCCTACAATGAGCAGTTCTTC
cdr3_aa: CASSRVADSYNEQFF
d_call: .
v_call: TRBV27
j_call: TRBJ2-1

cdr3_nt: TGTGCCAGTAGTTACAGGGGTTCTCAGCCCCAGCATTTT
cdr3_aa: CASSYRGSQPQHF
d_call: TRBD1
v_call: TRBV19
j_call: TRBJ1-5

cdr3_nt: TGCGCCAGCAGCTTTCCTCCTGGACTAGCGGGCCAAGAGACCCAGTACTTC
cdr3_aa: CASSFPPGLAGQETQYF
d_call: TRBD2
v_call: TRBV5-1
j_call: TRBJ2-5

cdr3_nt: TGTGCCAGCAGTGAAACAGCCCGGATGGAAGATACGCAGTATTTT
cdr3_aa: CASSETARMEDTQYF
d_call: .
v_call: TRBV2
j_call: TRBJ2-3

cdr3_nt: TGCGCCAGCAGCCAAGAGAGCGTCTCTGGAAACACCATATATTTT
cdr3_aa: CASSQESVSGNTIYF
d_call: .
v_call: TRBV4-1
j_call: TRBJ1-3

cdr3_nt: TGTGCCAGCAGCTTAGCGGGGGGACGGCTGAACACTGAAGCTTTCTTT
cdr3_aa: CASSLAGGRLNTEAFF
d_call: .
v_call: TRBV7-2
j_call: TRBJ1-1

cdr3_nt: TGTGCCAGCAGCTCCCAGGGGGACACTGAAGCTTTCTTT
cdr3_aa: CASSSQGDTEAFF
d_call: TRBD1
v_call: TRBV11-3
j_call: TRBJ1-1

cdr3_nt: TGTGCCAGCAGTCGAGGAGGGTCCGAGACCCAGTACTTC
cdr3_aa: CASSRGGSETQYF
d_call: .
v_call: TRBV11-3
j_call: TRBJ2-5

cdr3_nt: TGCGCCAGCCAAGGACAGGGGGGCACTGAAGCTTTCTTT
cdr3_aa: CASQGQGGTEAFF
d_call: TRBD1
v_call: TRBV10-2
j_call: TRBJ1-1

cdr3_nt: TGCAGCGTTGAGGATCGGGAGACGGGACAGGGATACACCGGGGAGCTGTTTTTT
cdr3_aa: CSVEDRETGQGYTGELFF
d_call: TRBD1
v_call: TRBV29-1
j_call: TRBJ2-2

cdr3_nt: TGTGCCAGCAGCTTAGGACAGGGGGAGCCCCAGCATTTT
cdr3_aa: CASSLGQGEPQHF
d_call: TRBD1
v_call: TRBV7-2
j_call: TRBJ1-5

cdr3_nt: TGTGCCGGATCTTCTACGGGGGGCGGGGAGACCCAGTACTTC
cdr3_aa: CAGSSTGGGETQYF
d_call: .
v_call: TRBV30
j_call: TRBJ2-5

cdr3_nt: TGTGCCAGCAGCTTAGATGCATGGGCGGGAAGGACTGAAGCTTTCTTT
cdr3_aa: CASSLDAWAGRTEAFF
d_call: .
v_call: TRBV11-3
j_call: TRBJ1-1

cdr3_nt: TGTGCCAGCAGCGGGGGACAGAGAAACACCATATATTTT
cdr3_aa: CASSGGQRNTIYF
d_call: TRBD1
v_call: TRBV7-2
j_call: TRBJ1-3

cdr3_nt: TGTGCCAGCAGTTACGGACAGTCTGCCGCCTACGAGCAGTACTTC
cdr3_aa: CASSYGQSAAYEQYF
d_call: .
v_call: TRBV6-6
j_call: TRBJ2-7

cdr3_nt: TGTGCCAGCAGCTTAGATGGCGGGCTCTTTGTGAGTACGTTCTTC
cdr3_aa: CASSLDGGLFVSTFF
d_call: .
v_call: TRBV7-9
j_call: TRBJ2-1

cdr3_nt: TGTGCCAGCAGCTTAGCGCCAGTTATGAACACTGAAGCTTTCTTT
cdr3_aa: CASSLAPVMNTEAFF
d_call: .
v_call: TRBV7-2
j_call: TRBJ1-1

cdr3_nt: TGTGCCAGCAGCACAAGGACAGGGGACTATGGCTACACCTTC
cdr3_aa: CASSTRTGDYGYTF
d_call: TRBD1
v_call: TRBV5-8
j_call: TRBJ1-2

cdr3_nt: TGTGCCAGCTCAACCGGGGAGTCCTACGAGCAGTACTTC
cdr3_aa: CASSTGESYEQYF
d_call: .
v_call: TRBV18
j_call: TRBJ2-7

cdr3_nt: TGTGCCAGCAGTTTAGCTGGGGGCAGCTGGAATCAGCCCCAGCATTTT
cdr3_aa: CASSLAGGSWNQPQHF
d_call: .
v_call: TRBV27
j_call: TRBJ1-5